These 5 T cell receptor beta chains share one sample of origin, sequenced in a study of blood T cell repertoires in COVID-19. Assay: immunoSEQ multiplex PCR; the TCRdb copy retains only in-frame clones and omits some. The table lists some 250,000 clones, 70% to 90% of them singletons. Sequenced input: PBMCs or T cells enriched from blood (not recorded which). All receptors come from a woman in her forties or fifties who had recovered from COVID-19.

V gene TRBV18 combines with J gene TRBJ2-7; 9 bases agree with TRBD1. V was pared by 2 bases and J by 3 bases, with 5 bases of the junction left unmatched. The CDR3 covers 15 residues. Germline CDR1 reads KGHSH; CDR2 reads LQKENI. CDR3 amino acids: CASSPGTGSRYEQYF. The CDR3 nucleotides are TGTGCCAGCTCACCAGGGACAGGGTCTCGCTACGAGCAGTACTTC.

The chain uses TRBV4-1 and TRBJ1-1; 8 bases match TRBD1. CDR3 length equals 16 residues. The J segment lost 5 bases and the V segment lost 0 bases, leaving 8 bases of the junction unmatched. Germline V gene lookup returns CDR1 MGHRA and CDR2 YSYEKL. The CDR3 loop is CASSQEPRQGRTEAFF. The DNA of the CDR3 is TGCGCCAGCAGCCAAGAGCCCCGACAGGGGAGGACTGAAGCTTTCTTT.

The V and J genes are TRBV20-1 and TRBJ2-7; 7 bases agree with TRBD2. V lost 3 bases, J lost 2 bases, and 10 bases stayed unmatched. Germline assignment: CDR1 DFQATT and CDR2 SNEGSKA (reference sequence). The CDR3 has 15 amino acids. In DNA, the CDR3 is TGCAGTGCTAGTTTCGGCGGGAGAATTCCCTACGAGCAGTACTTC. Protein: CSASFGGRIPYEQYF.

This chain connects TRBV27 to TRBJ1-5; D gene ambiguous. Germline lookup yields CDR1 MNHEY and CDR2 SMNVEV (reference sequence). V lost 5 bases and J lost 9, with 14 bases in between. The CDR3 length is 13 residues. CDR3 amino acids: CASSQAGLWPQHF. DNA for the CDR3: TGTGCCAGCAGTCAAGCCGGACTCTGGCCCCAGCATTTT.

This clone appeared a single time. The rearrangement uses TRBV18 and TRBJ1-1; D gene unclear. The germline V gene has CDR1 KGHSH and CDR2 LQKENI. This CDR3 has 14 residues. The ends were cut back, 2 bases at V and 1 base at J, with 8 bases in the middle. The CDR3 nucleotides read TGTGCCAGCTCACCAAACTCAGGGAACACTGAAGCTTTCTTT. It codes for CASSPNSGNTEAFF.